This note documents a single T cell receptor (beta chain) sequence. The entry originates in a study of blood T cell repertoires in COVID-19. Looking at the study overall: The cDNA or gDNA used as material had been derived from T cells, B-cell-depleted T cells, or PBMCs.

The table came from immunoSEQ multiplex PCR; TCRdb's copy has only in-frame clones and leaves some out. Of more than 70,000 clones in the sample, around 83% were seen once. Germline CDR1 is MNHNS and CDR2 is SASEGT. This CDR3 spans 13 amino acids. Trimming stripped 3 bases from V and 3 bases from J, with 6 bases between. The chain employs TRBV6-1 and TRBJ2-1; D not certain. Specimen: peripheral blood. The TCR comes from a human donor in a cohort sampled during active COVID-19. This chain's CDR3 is CASSDSIYNEQFF. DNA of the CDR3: TGTGCCAGCAGTGACAGTATCTACAATGAGCAGTTCTTC.